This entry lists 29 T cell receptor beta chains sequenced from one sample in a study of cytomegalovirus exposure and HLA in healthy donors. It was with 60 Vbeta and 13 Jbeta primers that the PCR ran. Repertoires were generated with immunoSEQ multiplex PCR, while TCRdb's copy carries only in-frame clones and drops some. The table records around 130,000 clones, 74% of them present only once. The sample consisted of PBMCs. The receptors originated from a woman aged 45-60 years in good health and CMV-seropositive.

The CDR3 sequence: CAWTPLDRGYTEAFF. The CDR3 nucleotides are TGTGCCTGGACTCCTCTTGACAGGGGATACACTGAAGCTTTCTTT. The chain carries TRBV30 and TRBJ1-1; the match to TRBD1 covers 8 bases. With 4 bases clipped from V and 3 bases from J, the junction kept 10 bases outside the gene matches. Germline CDR1 reads GTSNPN; CDR2 reads SVGIG (reference sequence). The CDR3 spans 15 residues. The full variable domain, its missing parts supplied by reference TRBV30 and TRBJ1-1, is SQTIHQWPATLVQPVGSPLSLECTVEGTSNPNLYWYRQAAGRGLQLLFYSVGIGQISSEVPQNLSASRPQDRQFILSSKKLLLSDSGFYLCAWTPLDRGYTEAFFGQGTRLTVV.

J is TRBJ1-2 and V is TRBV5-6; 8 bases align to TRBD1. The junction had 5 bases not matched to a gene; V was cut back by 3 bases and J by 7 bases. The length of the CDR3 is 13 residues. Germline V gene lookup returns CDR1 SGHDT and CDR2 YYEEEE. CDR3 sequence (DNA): TGTGCCAGCAGCTCGGACAGGGTTAGTGGCTACACCTTC. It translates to CASSSDRVSGYTF.

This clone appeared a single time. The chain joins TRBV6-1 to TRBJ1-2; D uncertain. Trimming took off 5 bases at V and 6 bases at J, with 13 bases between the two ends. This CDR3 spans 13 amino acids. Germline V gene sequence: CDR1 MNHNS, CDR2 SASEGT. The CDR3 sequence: CASSTLWGDGYTF. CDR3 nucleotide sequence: TGTGCCAGCAGTACACTCTGGGGAGATGGCTACACCTTC.

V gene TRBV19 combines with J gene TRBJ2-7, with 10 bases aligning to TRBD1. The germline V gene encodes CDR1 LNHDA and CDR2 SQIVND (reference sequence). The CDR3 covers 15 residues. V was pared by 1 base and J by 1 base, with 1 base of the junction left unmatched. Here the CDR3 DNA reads TGTGCCAGTAGTATAGGACAGGGGGCTTCCTACGAGCAGTACTTC. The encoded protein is CASSIGQGASYEQYF.

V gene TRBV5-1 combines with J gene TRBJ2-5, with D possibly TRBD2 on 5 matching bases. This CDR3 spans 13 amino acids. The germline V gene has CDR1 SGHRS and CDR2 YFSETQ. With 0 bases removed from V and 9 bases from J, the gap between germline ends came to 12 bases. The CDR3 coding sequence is TGCGCCAGCAGCTTGGCCCACCAGGAGGCCCAGTACTTC. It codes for CASSLAHQEAQYF.

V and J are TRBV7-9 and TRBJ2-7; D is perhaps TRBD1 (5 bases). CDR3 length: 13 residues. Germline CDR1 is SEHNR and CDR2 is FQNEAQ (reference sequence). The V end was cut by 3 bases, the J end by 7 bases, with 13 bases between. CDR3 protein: CASSFGATWEQYF. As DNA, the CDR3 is TGTGCCAGCAGCTTTGGGGCCACGTGGGAGCAGTACTTC.

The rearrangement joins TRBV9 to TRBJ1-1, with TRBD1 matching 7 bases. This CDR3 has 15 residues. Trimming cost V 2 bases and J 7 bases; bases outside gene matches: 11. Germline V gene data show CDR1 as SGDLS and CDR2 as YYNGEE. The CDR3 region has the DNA TGTGCCAGCAGCGTTCACAGGGGACGAGTTGGTGAAGCTTTCTTT. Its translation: CASSVHRGRVGEAFF. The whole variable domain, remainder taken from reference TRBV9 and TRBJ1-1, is DSGVTQTPKHLITATGQRVTLRCSPRSGDLSVYWYQQSLDQGLQFLIQYYNGEERAKGNILERFSAQQFPDLHSELNLSSLELGDSALYFCASSVHRGRVGEAFFGQGTRLTVV.

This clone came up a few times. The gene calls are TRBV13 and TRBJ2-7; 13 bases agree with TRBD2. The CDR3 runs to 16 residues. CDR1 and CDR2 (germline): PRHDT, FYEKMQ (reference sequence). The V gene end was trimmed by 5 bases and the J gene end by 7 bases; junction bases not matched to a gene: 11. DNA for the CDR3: TGTGCCAGCAGCCCCCGGACTAGCGGGGGCCACTGGGAGCAGTACTTC. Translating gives CASSPRTSGGHWEQYF.

The CDR3 sequence: CASSPGTSGYEQYF. In DNA form, the CDR3 reads TGTGCCAGCAGCCCCGGGACTAGCGGCTACGAGCAGTACTTC. This chain links TRBV6-5 with TRBJ2-7, with 11 bases identical to TRBD2. Germline V gives CDR1 MNHEY, CDR2 SVGAGI. V dropped 6 bases and J dropped 3; count of bases not matched to a gene: 4. CDR3 length: 14 residues.

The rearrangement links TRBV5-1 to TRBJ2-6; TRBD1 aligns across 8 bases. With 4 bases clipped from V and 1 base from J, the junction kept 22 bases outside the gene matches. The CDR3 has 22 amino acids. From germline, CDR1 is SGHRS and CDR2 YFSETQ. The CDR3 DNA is TGCGCCAGCAGCCCCCAGCCGATCTACAGGGGGTTTCTCTCGTCTGGGGCCAACGTCCTGACTTTC. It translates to CASSPQPIYRGFLSSGANVLTF.

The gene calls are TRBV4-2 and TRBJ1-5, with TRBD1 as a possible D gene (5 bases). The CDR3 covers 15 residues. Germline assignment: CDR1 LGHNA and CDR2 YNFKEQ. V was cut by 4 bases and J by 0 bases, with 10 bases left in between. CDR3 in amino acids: CASSLQGGSNQPQHF. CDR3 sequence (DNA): TGTGCCAGCAGCCTGCAGGGAGGTAGCAATCAGCCCCAGCATTTT.

The CDR3 sequence is CASSHRSRGMDSPLHF. The CDR3 coding sequence is TGCGCCAGCAGCCACCGGAGTCGCGGTATGGATTCACCCCTCCACTTT. The rearrangement uses TRBV4-1 and TRBJ1-6; D gene unclear. CDR1 is MGHRA, CDR2 YSYEKL, per germline. Trimming left V 3 bases short and J 8 bases short, with 17 bases between. This CDR3 region has 16 residues.

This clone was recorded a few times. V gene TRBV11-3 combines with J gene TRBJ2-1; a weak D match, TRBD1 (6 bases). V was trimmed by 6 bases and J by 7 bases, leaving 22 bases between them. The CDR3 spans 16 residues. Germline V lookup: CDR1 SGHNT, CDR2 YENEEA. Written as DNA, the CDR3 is TGTGCCAGCAGGGGAACAGGGCCCTTCCTGTCGAATGAGCAGTTCTTC. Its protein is CASRGTGPFLSNEQFF. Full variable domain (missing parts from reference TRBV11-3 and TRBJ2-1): EAGVVQSPRYKIIEKKQPVAFWCNPISGHNTLYWYLQNLGQGPELLIRYENEEAVDDSQLPKDRFSAERLKGVDSTLKIQPAELGDSAVYLCASRGTGPFLSNEQFFGPGTRLTVL.

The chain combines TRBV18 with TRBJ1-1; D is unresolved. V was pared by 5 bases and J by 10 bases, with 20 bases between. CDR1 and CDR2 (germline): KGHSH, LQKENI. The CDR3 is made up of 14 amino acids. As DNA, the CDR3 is TGTGCCAGCTCAAGCAACATGGCGGAAAGAGGAGCTTTCTTT. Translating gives CASSSNMAERGAFF.

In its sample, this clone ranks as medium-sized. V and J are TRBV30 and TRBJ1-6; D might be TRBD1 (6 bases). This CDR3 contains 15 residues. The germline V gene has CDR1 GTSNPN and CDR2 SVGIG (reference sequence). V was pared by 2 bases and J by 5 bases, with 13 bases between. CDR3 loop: CAWSSLDSDNSPLHF. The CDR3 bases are TGTGCCTGGAGTAGTCTGGACAGTGATAATTCACCCCTCCACTTT.

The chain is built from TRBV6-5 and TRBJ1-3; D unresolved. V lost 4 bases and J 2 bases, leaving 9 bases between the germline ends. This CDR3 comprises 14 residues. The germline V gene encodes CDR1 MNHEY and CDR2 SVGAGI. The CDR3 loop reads CASSFLQAGNTIYF. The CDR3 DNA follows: TGTGCCAGCAGTTTTCTCCAGGCTGGAAACACCATATATTTT.

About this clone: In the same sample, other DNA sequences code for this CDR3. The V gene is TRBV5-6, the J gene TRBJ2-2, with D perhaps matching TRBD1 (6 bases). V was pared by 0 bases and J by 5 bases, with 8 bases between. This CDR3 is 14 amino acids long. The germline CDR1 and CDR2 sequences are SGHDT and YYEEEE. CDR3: CASSLARGTGELFF. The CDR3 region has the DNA TGTGCCAGCAGCTTGGCCAGGGGAACCGGGGAGCTGTTTTTT.

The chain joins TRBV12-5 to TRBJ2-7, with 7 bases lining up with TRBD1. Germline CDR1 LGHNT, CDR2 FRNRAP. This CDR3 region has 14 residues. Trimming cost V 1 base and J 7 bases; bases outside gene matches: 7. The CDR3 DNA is TGTGCTAGTGGTTTGGGGTTAGGGGGCTTAGAGCAGTACTTC. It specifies CASGLGLGGLEQYF.

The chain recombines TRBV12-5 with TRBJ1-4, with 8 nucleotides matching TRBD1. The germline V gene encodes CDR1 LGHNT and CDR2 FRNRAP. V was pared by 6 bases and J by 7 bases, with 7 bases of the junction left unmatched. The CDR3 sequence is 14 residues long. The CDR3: CASGTRQGSEKLFF. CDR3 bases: TGTGCTAGTGGGACCCGACAGGGGTCTGAAAAACTGTTTTTT.

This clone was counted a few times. As DNA, the CDR3 is TGCAGCGCCATCGTGGTGCAGGGGGGTTTCGGGCAGTACTTC. Its protein is CSAIVVQGGFGQYF. This chain joins TRBV29-1 and TRBJ2-5; perhaps TRBD1 as D (7 bases). With 7 bases removed from V and 11 bases from J, the gap between germline ends came to 26 bases. This CDR3 has 14 residues. The germline V gene has CDR1 SQVTM and CDR2 ANQGSEA.

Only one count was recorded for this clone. This chain's CDR3 is CASSHWTGAEEKLFF. The CDR3 region has the DNA TGTGCCAGCAGCCACTGGACAGGGGCGGAGGAAAAACTGTTTTTT. The chain combines TRBV21-1 with TRBJ1-4; the table gives TRBD1 as D, unverified against the DNA. TRBV21-1 constitutes a pseudogene. The CDR3 loop spans 15 amino acids.

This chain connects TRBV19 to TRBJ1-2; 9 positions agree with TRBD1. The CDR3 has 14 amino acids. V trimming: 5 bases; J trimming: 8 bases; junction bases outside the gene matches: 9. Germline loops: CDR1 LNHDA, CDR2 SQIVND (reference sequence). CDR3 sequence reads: CASSSQQGARGYTF. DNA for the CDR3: TGTGCCAGTAGTTCCCAACAGGGGGCTAGGGGCTACACCTTC. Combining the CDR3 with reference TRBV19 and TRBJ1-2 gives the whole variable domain DGGITQSPKYLFRKEGQNVTLSCEQNLNHDAMYWYRQDPGQGLRLIYYSQIVNDFQKGDIAEGYSVSREKKESFPLTVTSAQKNPTAFYLCASSSQQGARGYTFGSGTRLTVV.

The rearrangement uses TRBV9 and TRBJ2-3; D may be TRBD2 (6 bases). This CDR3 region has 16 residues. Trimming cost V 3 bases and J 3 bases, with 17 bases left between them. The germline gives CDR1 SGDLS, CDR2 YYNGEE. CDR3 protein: CASSGRGLRGTDTQYF. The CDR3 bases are TGTGCCAGCAGCGGGCGGGGACTCCGAGGGACAGATACGCAGTATTTT.

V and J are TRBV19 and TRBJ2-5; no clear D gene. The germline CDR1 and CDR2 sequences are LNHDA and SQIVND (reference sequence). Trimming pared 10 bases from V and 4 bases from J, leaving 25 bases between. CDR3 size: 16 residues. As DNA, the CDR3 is TGTGCCACCTCTGGCCTGGCAGGTTTGGTGGGAGAGACCCAGTACTTC. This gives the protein CATSGLAGLVGETQYF.

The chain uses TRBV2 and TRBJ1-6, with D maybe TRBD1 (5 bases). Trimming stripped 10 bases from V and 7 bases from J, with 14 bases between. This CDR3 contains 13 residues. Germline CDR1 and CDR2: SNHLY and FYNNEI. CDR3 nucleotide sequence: TGTGCCACTACCGGACAAACAAATTCACCCCTCCACTTT. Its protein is CATTGQTNSPLHF.

The CDR3 bases are TGTGCCAGCAGCCAAGTGGCAGGGGGATACTCACCCCTCCACTTT. Amino acid sequence: CASSQVAGGYSPLHF. This chain links TRBV14 with TRBJ1-6; TRBD1 agrees at 7 bases. Per germline, CDR1 SGHDN and CDR2 FVKESK. V trimming: 1 base; J trimming: 10 bases; junction bases outside the gene matches: 7. CDR3 length: 15 amino acids.

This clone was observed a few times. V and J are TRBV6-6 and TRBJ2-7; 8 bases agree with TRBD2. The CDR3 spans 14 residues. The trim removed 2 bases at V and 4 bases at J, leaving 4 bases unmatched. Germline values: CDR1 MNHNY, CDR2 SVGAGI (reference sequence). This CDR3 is CASSYQAGAYEQYF. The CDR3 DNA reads TGTGCCAGCAGTTACCAAGCGGGGGCGTACGAGCAGTACTTC.

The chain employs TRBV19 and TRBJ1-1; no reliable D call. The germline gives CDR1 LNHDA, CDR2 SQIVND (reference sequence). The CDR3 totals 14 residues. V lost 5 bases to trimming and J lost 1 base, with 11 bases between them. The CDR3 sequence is CASSRNRENTEAFF. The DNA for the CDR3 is TGTGCCAGTAGTCGAAACCGGGAGAACACTGAAGCTTTCTTT.

CDR3 nucleotide sequence: TGTGCCAGCAGTGATGAGGAACAGGGAACAGGGGCCAACGTCCTGACTTTC. It specifies CASSDEEQGTGANVLTF. The rearrangement links TRBV6-4 to TRBJ2-6; tentative D call: TRBD1 (6 bases). CDR1 and CDR2 from the germline V gene are MRHNA and SNTAGT. The CDR3 covers 17 residues. Trimming left V 3 bases short and J 4 bases short, with 16 bases between.